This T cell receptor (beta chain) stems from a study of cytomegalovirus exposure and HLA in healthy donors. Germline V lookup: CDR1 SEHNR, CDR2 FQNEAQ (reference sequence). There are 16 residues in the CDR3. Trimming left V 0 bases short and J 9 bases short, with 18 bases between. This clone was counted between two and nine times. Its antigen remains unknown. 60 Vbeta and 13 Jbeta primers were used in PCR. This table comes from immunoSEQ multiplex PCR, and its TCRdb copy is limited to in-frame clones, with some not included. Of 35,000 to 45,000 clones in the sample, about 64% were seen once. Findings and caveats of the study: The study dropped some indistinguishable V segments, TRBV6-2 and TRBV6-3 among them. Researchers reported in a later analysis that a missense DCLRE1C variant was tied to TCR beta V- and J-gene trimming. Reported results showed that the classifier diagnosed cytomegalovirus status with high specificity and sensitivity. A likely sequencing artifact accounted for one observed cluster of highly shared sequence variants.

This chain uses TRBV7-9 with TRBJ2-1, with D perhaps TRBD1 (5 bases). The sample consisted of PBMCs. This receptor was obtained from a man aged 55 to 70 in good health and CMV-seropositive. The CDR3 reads CASSLAYRPGRIEQFF. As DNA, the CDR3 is TGTGCCAGCAGCTTAGCCTACAGGCCTGGCAGGATTGAGCAGTTCTTC.